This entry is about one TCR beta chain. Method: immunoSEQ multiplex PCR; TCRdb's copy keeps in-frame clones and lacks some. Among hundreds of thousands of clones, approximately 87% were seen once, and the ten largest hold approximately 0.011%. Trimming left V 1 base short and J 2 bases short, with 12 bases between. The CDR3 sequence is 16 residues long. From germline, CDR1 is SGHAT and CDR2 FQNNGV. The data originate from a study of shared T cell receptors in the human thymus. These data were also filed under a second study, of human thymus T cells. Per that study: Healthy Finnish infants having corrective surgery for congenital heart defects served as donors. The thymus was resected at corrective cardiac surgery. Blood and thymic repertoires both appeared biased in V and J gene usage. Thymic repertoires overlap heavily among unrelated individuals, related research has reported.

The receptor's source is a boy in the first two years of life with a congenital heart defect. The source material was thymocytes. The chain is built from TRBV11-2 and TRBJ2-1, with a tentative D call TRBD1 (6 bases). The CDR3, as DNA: TGTGCCAGCAGCTTAGTTTACAGGGCTACCTACAATGAGCAGTTCTTC. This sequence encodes CASSLVYRATYNEQFF.